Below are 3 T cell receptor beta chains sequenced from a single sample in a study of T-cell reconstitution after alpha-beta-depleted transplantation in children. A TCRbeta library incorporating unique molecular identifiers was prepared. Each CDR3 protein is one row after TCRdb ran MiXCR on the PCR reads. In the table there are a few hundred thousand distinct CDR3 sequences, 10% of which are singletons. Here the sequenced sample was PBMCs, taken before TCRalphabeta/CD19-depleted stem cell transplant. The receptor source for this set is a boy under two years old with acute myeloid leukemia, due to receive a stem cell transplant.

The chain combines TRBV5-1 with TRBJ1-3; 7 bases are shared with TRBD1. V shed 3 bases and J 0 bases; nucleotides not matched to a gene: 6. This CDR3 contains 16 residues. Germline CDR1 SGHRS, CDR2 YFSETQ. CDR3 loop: CASSWGDSHSGNTIYF. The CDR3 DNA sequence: TGCGCCAGCAGCTGGGGGGACAGCCACTCTGGAAACACCATATATTTT.

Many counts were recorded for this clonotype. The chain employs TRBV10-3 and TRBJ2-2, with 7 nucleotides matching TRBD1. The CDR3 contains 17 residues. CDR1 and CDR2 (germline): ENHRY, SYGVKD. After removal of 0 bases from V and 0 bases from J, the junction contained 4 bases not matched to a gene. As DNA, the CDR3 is TGTGCCATCAGTGAGTCGAGCCAGGGGGCGAACACCGGGGAGCTGTTTTTT. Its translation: CAISESSQGANTGELFF.

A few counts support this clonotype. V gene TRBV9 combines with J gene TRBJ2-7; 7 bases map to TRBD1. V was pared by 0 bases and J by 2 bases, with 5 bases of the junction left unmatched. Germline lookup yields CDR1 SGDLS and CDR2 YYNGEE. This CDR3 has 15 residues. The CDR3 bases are TGTGCCAGCAGCGTAGCGACAGGGAGCCCCTACGAGCAGTACTTC. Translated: CASSVATGSPYEQYF.